The 14 T cell receptor beta chains reported below all come from one sample, sequenced in a study of T cells in Graves' hyperthyroidism and ophthalmopathy. Researchers amplified the TCR beta CDR3 regions from RNA transcripts. An initial round of RT-PCR targeting the TCR CDR3 relied on the HTBI primer set. TCRdb independently ran MiXCR on the multiplex PCR reads; one entry per CDR3 protein. There are a few hundred thousand distinct CDR3 sequences in the sample; 15% occur only once, and around a third lies in the top ten. Sequenced: blood. The source of these receptors is a woman under 40 with Graves' hyperthyroidism.

Only a few counts were recorded for this clonotype. The chain uses TRBV5-8 and TRBJ1-5; D is ambiguous. V shed 2 bases and J shed 2 bases, with 14 bases lying between them. The germline CDR1 and CDR2 sequences are SGHTS and YDEGEE. The CDR3 runs 16 residues. In nucleotides, the CDR3 is TGTGCCAGCAGCTTTCTGGGCCCTTCGGGCAATCAGCCCCAGCATTTT. Encoded protein: CASSFLGPSGNQPQHF.

The chain recombines TRBV24-1 with TRBJ1-2, with D possibly being TRBD1 (5 bases). V lost 4 bases and J lost 7, with 21 bases in between. Germline CDR1 is KGHDR and CDR2 is SFDVKD. The CDR3 has 16 residues. CDR3 in amino acids: CATSDPGKGSVVGYTF. The CDR3 region has the DNA TGTGCCACCAGTGACCCTGGGAAGGGGTCCGTTGTTGGCTACACCTTC.

This clonotype occurred many times. The gene calls are TRBV28 and TRBJ2-1; 12 bases line up with TRBD2. Germline loops: CDR1 MDHEN, CDR2 SYDVKM. Trimming removed 5 bases from V and 7 bases from J; junction bases left unmatched: 6. The CDR3 is 15 amino acids. CDR3 sequence: CASSELAGGRNEQFF. For the CDR3, the DNA is TGTGCCAGCAGTGAACTAGCGGGAGGACGTAATGAGCAGTTCTTC.

This clonotype occurred many times. The chain is built from TRBV10-3 and TRBJ2-7, with TRBD1 matching 7 bases. CDR3 size: 15 residues. Germline CDR1 ENHRY, CDR2 SYGVKD. Trimming removed 6 bases from V and 3 bases from J; junction bases left unmatched: 11. The CDR3 region is CAISPTGNSRYEQYF. Here the CDR3 DNA reads TGTGCCATCAGCCCGACAGGGAACAGCCGCTACGAGCAGTACTTC.

The rearrangement joins TRBV19 to TRBJ2-1, with 9 bases lining up with TRBD1. This CDR3 has 14 residues. The germline CDR1 and CDR2 sequences are LNHDA and SQIVND (reference sequence). Losses at the gene ends were 6 bases for V and 8 bases for J; bases not matched to a gene: 8. The CDR3 protein is CASRETGGVDEQFF. The CDR3 DNA reads as TGTGCCAGTAGGGAGACAGGGGGGGTCGATGAGCAGTTCTTC.

This rearrangement joins TRBV20-1 to TRBJ2-2; 7 bases map to TRBD2. V lost 6 bases and J lost 1; bases outside the gene matches: 5. The germline V gene encodes CDR1 DFQATT and CDR2 SNEGSKA (reference sequence). The CDR3 runs 14 residues. In DNA, the CDR3 is TGCAGTGCCCAATTAGCGGGGAACACCGGGGAGCTGTTTTTT. Translating it yields CSAQLAGNTGELFF.

This clonotype occurred once. The genes are TRBV2 and TRBJ2-3; 12 nucleotides align to TRBD2. The trim removed 3 bases at V and 0 bases at J, leaving 7 bases unmatched. CDR3 length: 18 amino acids. Germline CDR1 is SNHLY and CDR2 is FYNNEI. Here the CDR3 reads CASSDTPGLAGSTDTQYF. The CDR3, as DNA: TGTGCCAGCAGTGACACCCCGGGACTAGCGGGTAGCACAGATACGCAGTATTTT.

In this sample, this clonotype turned up many times. CDR3 protein: CASSRTETAYSEAFF. Here the CDR3 DNA reads TGTGCCAGCAGTCGAACTGAGACAGCCTATTCTGAAGCTTTCTTT. The V gene is TRBV2, the J gene TRBJ1-1; possible D gene TRBD1, 5 bases. The CDR3 sequence is 15 residues long. Trimming took 5 bases from V and 6 from J, leaving 19 bases between them. Germline-derived CDR1 and CDR2 are SNHLY and FYNNEI.

This clonotype was recorded many times. V usage is TRBV18 and J usage is TRBJ2-5; possibly TRBD1 for D (5 bases). Per germline, CDR1 KGHSH and CDR2 LQKENI. V lost 2 bases and J 5 bases, leaving 12 bases between the germline ends. The CDR3 contains 14 residues. The CDR3 DNA reads TGTGCCAGCTCACCATTCCAGGGTCGGGAGACCCAGTACTTC. This encodes CASSPFQGRETQYF.

In its sample, this clonotype was seen many times. This chain connects TRBV3-1 to TRBJ1-1; D remains unclear. Germline values: CDR1 LGHDT, CDR2 YNNKEL (reference sequence). V was trimmed by 3 bases and J by 7 bases, leaving 6 bases between them. CDR3 size: 11 residues. The DNA for the CDR3 is TGTGCCAGCAGCCAGGCTTTTGAAGCTTTCTTT. Its translation is CASSQAFEAFF.

In this sample, this clonotype turned up many times. V is TRBV2 and J is TRBJ2-2; 7 bases map to TRBD2. The CDR3 consists of 15 residues. CDR1 and CDR2 (germline): SNHLY, FYNNEI. V was clipped by 2 bases and J by 6 bases; unmatched bases: 6. CDR3 sequence reads: CASSELTSIPGELFF. The CDR3 region has the DNA TGTGCCAGCAGTGAACTGACTAGCATCCCCGGGGAGCTGTTTTTT.

The sample holds a few counts of this clonotype. The chain combines TRBV3-1 with TRBJ2-7, with 8 positions matching TRBD2. V shed 4 bases and J 2 bases; nucleotides not matched to a gene: 4. The germline V gene encodes CDR1 LGHDT and CDR2 YNNKEL (reference sequence). The CDR3 has 14 residues. Here the CDR3 reads CASSPSGGTYEQYF. The CDR3 nucleotides read TGTGCCAGCAGCCCAAGCGGGGGTACCTACGAGCAGTACTTC.

The chain combines TRBV6-2 or TRBV6-3 with TRBJ1-1; D not resolved. The CDR3 runs 14 residues. Per germline, CDR1 MNHEY and CDR2 SVGEGT. Trimming cost V 6 bases and J 0 bases, with 11 bases left between them. The CDR3 coding sequence is TGTGCCAGCAGATGGAACAGATTGAACACTGAAGCTTTCTTT. This translates into CASRWNRLNTEAFF.

The V gene is TRBV12-3 or TRBV12-4, the J gene TRBJ2-2; no reliable D call. V was trimmed by 7 bases and J by 4 bases, leaving 16 bases between them. This CDR3 comprises 15 residues. The CDR3 here is CASTLRAWSTGELFF. The CDR3, as DNA: TGTGCCAGCACGCTCCGGGCATGGAGCACCGGGGAGCTGTTTTTT.